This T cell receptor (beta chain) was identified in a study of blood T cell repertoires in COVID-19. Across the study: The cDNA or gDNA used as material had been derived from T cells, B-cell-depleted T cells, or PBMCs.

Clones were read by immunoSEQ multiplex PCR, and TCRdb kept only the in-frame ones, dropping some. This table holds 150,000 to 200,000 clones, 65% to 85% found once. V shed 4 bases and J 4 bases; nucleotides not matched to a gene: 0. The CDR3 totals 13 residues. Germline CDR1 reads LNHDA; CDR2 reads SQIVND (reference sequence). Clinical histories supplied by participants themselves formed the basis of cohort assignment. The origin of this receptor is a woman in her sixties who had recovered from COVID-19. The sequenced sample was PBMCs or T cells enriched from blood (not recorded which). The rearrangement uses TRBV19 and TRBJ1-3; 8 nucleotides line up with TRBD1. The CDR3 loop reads CASSRDRGNTIYF. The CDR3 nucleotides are TGTGCCAGTAGTAGGGACAGGGGAAACACCATATATTTT.